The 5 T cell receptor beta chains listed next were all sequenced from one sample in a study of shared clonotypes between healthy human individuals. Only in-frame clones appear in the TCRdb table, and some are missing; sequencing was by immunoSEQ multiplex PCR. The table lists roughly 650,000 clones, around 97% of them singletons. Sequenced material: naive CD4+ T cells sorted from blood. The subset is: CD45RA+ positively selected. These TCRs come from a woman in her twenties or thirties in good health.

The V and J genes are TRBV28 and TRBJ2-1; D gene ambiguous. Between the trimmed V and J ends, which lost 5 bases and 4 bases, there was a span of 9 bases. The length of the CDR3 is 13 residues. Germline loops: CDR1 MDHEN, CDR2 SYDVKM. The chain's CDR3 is CASSPHTYNEQFF. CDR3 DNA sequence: TGTGCCAGCAGTCCCCACACTTACAATGAGCAGTTCTTC.

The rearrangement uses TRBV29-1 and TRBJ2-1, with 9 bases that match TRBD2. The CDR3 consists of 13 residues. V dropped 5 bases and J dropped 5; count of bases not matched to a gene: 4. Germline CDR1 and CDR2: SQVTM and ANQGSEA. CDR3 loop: CSVPGLAHNEQFF. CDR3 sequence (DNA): TGCAGCGTTCCGGGACTAGCCCACAATGAGCAGTTCTTC.

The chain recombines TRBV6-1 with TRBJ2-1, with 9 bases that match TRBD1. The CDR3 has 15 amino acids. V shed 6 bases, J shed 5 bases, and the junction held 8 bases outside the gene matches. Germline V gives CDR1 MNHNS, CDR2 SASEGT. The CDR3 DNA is TGTGCCAGCAGCGGACAGGGGCAGGCACACAATGAGCAGTTCTTC. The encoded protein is CASSGQGQAHNEQFF.

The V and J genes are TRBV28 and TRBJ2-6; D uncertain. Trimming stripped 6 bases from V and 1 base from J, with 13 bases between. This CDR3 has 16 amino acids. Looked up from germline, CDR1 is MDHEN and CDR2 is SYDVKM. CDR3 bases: TGTGCCAGCAGCGAACTTTTTATATCTGGGGCCAACGTCCTGACTTTC. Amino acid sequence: CASSELFISGANVLTF.

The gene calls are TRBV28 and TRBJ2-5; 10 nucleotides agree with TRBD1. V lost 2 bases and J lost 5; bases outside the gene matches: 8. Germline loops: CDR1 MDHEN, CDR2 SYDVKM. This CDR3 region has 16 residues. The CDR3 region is CASSLGGQGERETQYF. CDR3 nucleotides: TGTGCCAGCAGTTTAGGTGGACAGGGGGAGCGGGAGACCCAGTACTTC.